Presented here are 13 T cell receptor beta chains from one specimen sequenced in a study of T cells in Graves' hyperthyroidism and ophthalmopathy. RNA transcripts gave rise to amplified TCR beta CDR3 regions. HTBI primers were used for first-round RT-PCR of the TCR CDR3. TCRdb recomputed calls from the multiplex PCR reads with MiXCR, one row per CDR3 protein. This sample has about 480,000 distinct CDR3 sequences; 14% occur once, and the top ten carry over 15%. The specimen sequenced was blood. These receptor sequences come from a woman under 30 with Graves' hyperthyroidism.

There are many counts of this clonotype. The chain recombines TRBV10-3 with TRBJ1-5; 7 bases match TRBD1. Unmatched junction bases numbered 12, after V lost 3 bases and J lost 4 bases. The CDR3 loop spans 17 amino acids. Germline CDR1 ENHRY, CDR2 SYGVKD. For the CDR3, the DNA is TGTGCCATCAGTGAAACCAGGGGGGGGAACCGTAATCAGCCCCAGCATTTT. Translated, it gives CAISETRGGNRNQPQHF.

This clonotype was observed at least ten times. The V and J genes are TRBV19 and TRBJ1-1; unclear D gene. V lost 6 bases, J lost 0 bases, and 5 bases lay in between. Germline V gene sequence: CDR1 LNHDA, CDR2 SQIVND (reference sequence). CDR3 size: 12 residues. The CDR3 region has the DNA TGTGCCAGTAGGCAAGTGAACACTGAAGCTTTCTTT. It translates to CASRQVNTEAFF.

This clonotype appeared many times. The chain links TRBV3-1 to TRBJ1-4, with D possibly matching TRBD1 (5 bases). The CDR3 runs 12 residues. Per germline, CDR1 LGHDT and CDR2 YNNKEL (reference sequence). Trimming took 4 bases from V and 6 from J, leaving 6 bases between them. The CDR3 here is CASSPTDEKLFF. In nucleotides, the CDR3 is TGTGCCAGCAGCCCGACAGATGAAAAACTGTTTTTT.

Of note for this clonotype: A read error may explain this, as a much larger clone is one base away. The gene calls are TRBV5-4 and TRBJ2-5; 12 bases fit TRBD2. CDR1 and CDR2 from the germline V gene are SGHNT and YYREEE (reference sequence). The CDR3 consists of 15 residues. The CDR3 region is CPSSASGRASETQYF. DNA of the CDR3: TGTCCCAGCAGTGCTAGCGGGAGGGCCTCGGAGACCCAGTACTTC.

This clonotype has ten or more counts. V gene TRBV28 combines with J gene TRBJ2-1; 16 nucleotides line up with TRBD2. The CDR3 runs 17 residues. V dropped 6 bases and J dropped 9; count of bases not matched to a gene: 11. Per germline, CDR1 MDHEN and CDR2 SYDVKM. The CDR3 bases are TGTGCCAGCAGCGATCCGGGACTAGCGGGAGGGCGTCCTGAGCAGTTCTTC. This codes for CASSDPGLAGGRPEQFF. Combining the CDR3 with reference TRBV28 and TRBJ2-1 gives the whole variable domain DVKVTQSSRYLVKRTGEKVFLECVQDMDHENMFWYRQDPGLGLRLIYFSYDVKMKEKGDIPEGYSVSREKKERFSLILESASTNQTSMYLCASSDPGLAGGRPEQFFGPGTRLTVL.

The rearrangement uses TRBV28 and TRBJ2-2, with TRBD2 matching over 10 bases. CDR3 length equals 14 residues. Trimming at V came to 5 bases and at J to 9 bases, leaving 6 bases not matched to a gene. Germline lookup yields CDR1 MDHEN and CDR2 SYDVKM. The DNA for the CDR3 is TGTGCCAGCAGTAGGACTAGCGGAGACCGGGAGCTGTTTTTT. This gives the protein CASSRTSGDRELFF.

A remark on this clonotype: A read error is possible here, since a much larger clone lies one base away. The chain couples TRBV7-6 to TRBJ2-5; 7 bases are a match to TRBD1. V trimming: 4 bases; J trimming: 5 bases; junction bases outside the gene matches: 7. The CDR3 sequence is 14 residues long. The germline gives CDR1 SGHVS, CDR2 FNYEAQ. The CDR3 nucleotides are TGTGCCAGCAGCTCAACAGGGGCTTGTGAGACCCAGTACTTC. Protein sequence: CASSSTGACETQYF. The full variable domain, with the rest looked up from reference TRBV7-6 and TRBJ2-5, is GAGVSQSPRYKVTKRGQDVALRCDPISGHVSLYWYRQALGQGPEFLTYFNYEAQQDKSGLPNDRFSAERPEGSISTLTIQRTEQRDSAMYRCASSSTGACETQYFGPGTRLLVL.

This clonotype was seen more than once but under ten times. The chain uses TRBV6-1 and TRBJ2-5; TRBD1 matches at 12 bases. CDR1 and CDR2 from the germline V gene are MNHNS and SASEGT. The CDR3 is 14 amino acids. The V and J ends lost 6 bases and 5 bases, in that order; junction bases with no gene match: 4. CDR3 DNA: TGTGCCAGCAGAGGGGACAGGGGGCGGGAGACCCAGTACTTC. This gives the protein CASRGDRGRETQYF.

The CDR3 DNA reads as TGTGCCAGCAGCGATCAGGGGCCAGGAAACACCATATATTTT. Protein: CASSDQGPGNTIYF. The genes are TRBV7-9 and TRBJ1-3; possible D gene TRBD1, 6 bases. Deletions cut 5 bases from V and 4 bases from J, with 12 bases between. Germline lookup yields CDR1 SEHNR and CDR2 FQNEAQ (reference sequence). The CDR3 is 14 residues long.

This clonotype was observed many times. The chain recombines TRBV30 with TRBJ2-3; possibly TRBD1 or TRBD2 for D (6 bases each). There are 14 residues in the CDR3. Trimming removed 5 bases from V and 0 bases from J, with 12 bases in between. CDR1 is GTSNPN, CDR2 SVGIG, per germline (reference sequence). The CDR3 bases are TGTGCCTGGGAAGGGGGGCTAAGCACAGATACGCAGTATTTT. Protein product: CAWEGGLSTDTQYF.

This clonotype was observed at least ten times. This chain links TRBV30 with TRBJ2-1; D gene unclear. Germline values: CDR1 GTSNPN, CDR2 SVGIG (reference sequence). V gave up 1 base and J gave up 15 bases, with 13 bases separating them. The CDR3 is 11 residues long. This CDR3 reads CAWSEETARFF. CDR3 sequence (DNA): TGTGCCTGGAGTGAAGAGACGGCACGGTTCTTC. Full variable domain (missing parts from reference TRBV30 and TRBJ2-1): SQTIHQWPATLVQPVGSPLSLECTVEGTSNPNLYWYRQAAGRGLQLLFYSVGIGQISSEVPQNLSASRPQDRQFILSSKKLLLSDSGFYLCAWSEETARFFGPGTRLTVL.

This clonotype was seen repeatedly, ten times or more. The rearrangement links TRBV10-3 to TRBJ1-1; 7 nucleotides align to TRBD1. The V and J ends lost 8 bases and 0 bases, in that order; junction bases with no gene match: 12. Germline CDR1 reads ENHRY; CDR2 reads SYGVKD. The CDR3 totals 16 residues. The CDR3 region has the DNA TGTGCCATCGGGGGAGGGGGCGGGCGCATGAACACTGAAGCTTTCTTT. Its protein product is CAIGGGGGRMNTEAFF.

This clonotype appeared many times. The chain employs TRBV3-1 and TRBJ2-3; 15 bases are a match to TRBD2. CDR1 LGHDT and CDR2 YNNKEL come from the germline V gene (reference sequence). The junction had 1 base not matched to a gene; V was cut back by 1 base and J by 2 bases. The CDR3 is 17 residues long. The DNA for the CDR3 is TGTGCCAGCAGCCAAGGGACTAGCGGGAGGGTCACAGATACGCAGTATTTT. This sequence encodes CASSQGTSGRVTDTQYF.